The clone carrying this T cell receptor (beta chain) was detected a few times. This CDR3 is 14 amino acids long. The J segment lost 2 bases and the V segment lost 6 bases, leaving 6 bases of the junction unmatched. Looked up from germline, CDR1 is SGHDN and CDR2 is FVKESK. The sample comes from a study of blood T cells in healthy people across ages. PCR was performed a second time for about 6 to 12 cycles using a sample-barcoded 5' primer and a J-beta primer mix. All cDNA molecules were each tagged by a template-switch adaptor with 12 random nucleotides. From each sample, at least 2.5 million paired-end reads containing CDR3 were obtained. TCRdb called the 5' RACE reads again in MiXCR, with one record for every CDR3 protein. Of 650,000 to 950,000 distinct CDR3 sequences in the sample, under 55% were seen once.

The source material was blood. The chain uses TRBV14 and TRBJ2-7; TRBD2 aligns across 8 bases. The sequence was collected from a man in his 60s in good health. CDR3 bases: TGTGCCAGCAGAAATAGCGGGGAGACCTACGAGCAGTACTTC. Translated, it gives CASRNSGETYEQYF.